This record looks at one TCR beta chain sequence and its context. The CDR3 has 14 amino acids. V gave up 3 bases and J gave up 6 bases, with 14 bases separating them. Germline loops: CDR1 SGHVS, CDR2 FQNEAQ. TCRdb re-derived calls from the PCR reads in MiXCR, one entry per CDR3 protein. Of 10,000 or so distinct CDR3 sequences listed, 28% are singletons. These data originate in a study of immune characterization of retroperitoneal liposarcoma. This TCR was sampled from a male donor with retroperitoneal liposarcoma. Sequenced: tumor tissue. This rearrangement joins TRBV7-8 to TRBJ1-1; D may be TRBD1 (6 bases). CDR3: CASSFPTGKSEAFF. For the CDR3, the DNA is TGTGCCAGCAGCTTTCCTACAGGGAAGTCTGAAGCTTTCTTT.